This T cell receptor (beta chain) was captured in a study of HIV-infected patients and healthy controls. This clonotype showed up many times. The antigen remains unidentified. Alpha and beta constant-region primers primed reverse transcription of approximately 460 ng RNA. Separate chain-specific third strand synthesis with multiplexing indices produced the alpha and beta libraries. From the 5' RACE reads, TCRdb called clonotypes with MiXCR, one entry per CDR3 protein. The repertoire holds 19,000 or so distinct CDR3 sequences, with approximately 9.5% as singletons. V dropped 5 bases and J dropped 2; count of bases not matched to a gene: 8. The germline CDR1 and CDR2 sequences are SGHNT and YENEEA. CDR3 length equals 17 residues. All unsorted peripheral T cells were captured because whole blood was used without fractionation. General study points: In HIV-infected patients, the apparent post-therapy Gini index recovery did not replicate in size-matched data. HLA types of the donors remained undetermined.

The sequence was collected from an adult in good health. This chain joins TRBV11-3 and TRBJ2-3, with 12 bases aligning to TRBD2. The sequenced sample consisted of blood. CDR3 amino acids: CASSPGLAGRNTDTQYF. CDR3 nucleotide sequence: TGTGCCAGCAGCCCAGGACTAGCGGGACGAAACACAGATACGCAGTATTTT.